This T cell receptor (beta chain) was retrieved from a study of blood T cells in healthy people across ages. V dropped 2 bases and J dropped 4 bases, with 8 bases sitting between them. The CDR3 extends over 13 amino acids. Germline V CDR1 and CDR2: LNHDA, SQIVND (reference sequence). Using a J-beta primer mix together with a sample-barcoded 5' primer, a second PCR was run for roughly 7 to 12 cycles. TCRdb recomputed calls from the 5' RACE reads with MiXCR, one row per CDR3 protein. The sample has about 1,400,000 distinct CDR3 sequences; about 43% are singletons. The TCR comes from a woman under 30 in good health. The sequencing sample was made of blood. The chain carries TRBV19 and TRBJ1-2; no clear D gene. The CDR3 loop reads CASSIKGSYGYTF. CDR3 sequence (DNA): TGTGCCAGTAGTATAAAGGGAAGCTATGGCTACACCTTC.